Below are 31 T cell receptor beta chains sequenced from a single sample in a study of shared clonotypes between healthy human individuals. Sequencing used immunoSEQ multiplex PCR; TCRdb keeps in-frame clones, though not all of them. This sample has about 2.4 million clones, with 90% to 95% found just once. The sample was naive CD4+ T cells from PBMCs. Subset: CD45RA+ positively selected. The receptors stem from a young man in good health. Some clones in this sample may be carry-over from other donors' samples.

This clone was observed a single time. The genes are TRBV6-6 and TRBJ2-7; D perhaps matches TRBD1 (6 bases). Germline V lookup: CDR1 MNHNY, CDR2 SVGAGI (reference sequence). Trimming cost V 2 bases and J 0 bases, with 8 bases left between them. The CDR3 consists of 14 residues. The CDR3 is CASSYPDSSYEQYF. The CDR3 DNA is TGTGCCAGCAGTTACCCGGACAGCTCCTACGAGCAGTACTTC.

The chain employs TRBV2 and TRBJ2-1; 8 positions match TRBD1. In germline, CDR1 is SNHLY, CDR2 FYNNEI. Unmatched junction bases numbered 6, after V lost 5 bases and J lost 12 bases. CDR3 length equals 12 residues. The CDR3 protein is CASSPGQGGQFF. CDR3 nucleotides: TGTGCCAGCAGTCCCGGACAGGGCGGGCAGTTCTTC.

The rearrangement joins TRBV4-3 to TRBJ2-2; D ambiguous. This CDR3 comprises 17 residues. Germline CDR1 reads LGHNA; CDR2 reads YSLEER. Trimming left V 4 bases short and J 4 bases short, with 19 bases between. CDR3 in amino acids: CASSPKTGPWSTGELFF. The DNA for the CDR3 is TGCGCCAGCAGCCCAAAGACCGGGCCCTGGAGCACCGGGGAGCTGTTTTTT.

This chain links TRBV12-5 with TRBJ2-7; 9 bases align to TRBD1. The trim removed 6 bases at V and 3 bases at J, leaving 6 bases unmatched. CDR1 is LGHNT and CDR2 is FRNRAP in the germline V gene. The CDR3 sequence is 14 residues long. The CDR3 region has the DNA TGTGCTAGTGGCCTAGGGGGACAGGGCTACGAGCAGTACTTC. It is translated as CASGLGGQGYEQYF.

The chain carries TRBV28 and TRBJ2-2, with 10 bases aligning to TRBD2. The ends lost 6 bases at V and 3 bases at J; junction bases unmatched: 4. Germline V gene data show CDR1 as MDHEN and CDR2 as SYDVKM. The CDR3 contains 15 residues. Written as DNA, the CDR3 is TGTGCCAGCAGCCCGGGACTAGCGTACACCGGGGAGCTGTTTTTT. Translating it yields CASSPGLAYTGELFF.

The V gene is TRBV5-8, the J gene TRBJ1-1; 8 bases map to TRBD1. The junction had 10 bases not matched to a gene; V was cut back by 5 bases and J by 7 bases. The CDR3 spans 14 residues. CDR1 and CDR2 (germline): SGHTS, YDEGEE. CDR3 DNA: TGTGCCAGCAGGAGATTTCAGGGGGCGGTTGAAGCTTTCTTT. Amino acid sequence: CASRRFQGAVEAFF.

The chain is built from TRBV12-2 and TRBJ2-7; TRBD2, as called in the table, went unchecked against the DNA. TRBV12-2 is recorded as a pseudogene. CDR3 size: 17 residues. CDR3 sequence: CASRLVRRLAEYYEQYF. CDR3 DNA sequence: TGTGCAAGTCGCTTAGTTCGTCGGCTAGCGGAATACTACGAGCAGTACTTC.

As to this clone: Other DNA sequences in this sample translate to the same CDR3. The V call is TRBV5-1, the J call TRBJ1-2, with D perhaps TRBD1 (5 bases). Trimming cost V 2 bases and J 2 bases, with 7 bases left between them. In germline, CDR1 is SGHRS, CDR2 YFSETQ. The CDR3 spans 13 residues. Here the CDR3 reads CASSFGTNYGYTF. The CDR3 coding sequence is TGCGCCAGCAGCTTCGGGACGAACTATGGCTACACCTTC.

V usage is TRBV6-5 and J usage is TRBJ1-1; no firm D call. Trimming took off 1 base at V and 1 base at J, with 10 bases between the two ends. This CDR3 comprises 15 residues. Germline loops: CDR1 MNHEY, CDR2 SVGAGI. CDR3 DNA sequence: TGTGCCAGCAGTTACTTTGCGGGATCGAACACTGAAGCTTTCTTT. Its translation: CASSYFAGSNTEAFF.

This clone was counted between two and nine times. This chain uses TRBV29-1 with TRBJ1-1; D is unresolved. The length of the CDR3 is 13 residues. The ends were cut back, 4 bases at V and 4 bases at J, with 13 bases in the middle. CDR1 SQVTM and CDR2 ANQGSEA come from the germline V gene. The CDR3 coding sequence is TGCAGCGTTGGAGGCGTAGGGAGCACTGAAGCTTTCTTT. It translates to CSVGGVGSTEAFF.

V is TRBV2 and J is TRBJ2-3; a possible D gene is TRBD2 (6 bases). V gave up 8 bases and J gave up 3 bases, with 12 bases separating them. The CDR3 contains 13 residues. CDR1 and CDR2 from the germline V gene are SNHLY and FYNNEI. The CDR3 DNA reads as TGTGCCAGCGGCAAGACTAGGACAGATACGCAGTATTTT. This sequence encodes CASGKTRTDTQYF.

This chain uses TRBV7-9 with TRBJ2-7; TRBD1 matches 7 bases. The CDR3 spans 14 residues. The germline CDR1 and CDR2 sequences are SEHNR and FQNEAQ (reference sequence). V lost 4 bases, J lost 3 bases, and 6 bases stayed unmatched. The CDR3 sequence: CASSWGQPLYEQYF. For the CDR3, the DNA is TGTGCCAGCAGCTGGGGACAGCCGCTCTACGAGCAGTACTTC.

V usage is TRBV28 and J usage is TRBJ1-4; TRBD1 agrees at 8 bases. Looked up from germline, CDR1 is MDHEN and CDR2 is SYDVKM. This CDR3 has 14 residues. V was clipped by 3 bases and J by 7 bases; unmatched bases: 4. CDR3 residues: CASSFDRGGEKLFF. CDR3 DNA sequence: TGTGCCAGCAGTTTCGACAGGGGCGGTGAAAAACTGTTTTTT. The whole variable domain, remainder taken from reference TRBV28 and TRBJ1-4, is DVKVTQSSRYLVKRTGEKVFLECVQDMDHENMFWYRQDPGLGLRLIYFSYDVKMKEKGDIPEGYSVSREKKERFSLILESASTNQTSMYLCASSFDRGGEKLFFGSGTQLSVL.

Details on this clone: Other DNA sequences within the sample encode an identical CDR3. The genes are TRBV10-3 and TRBJ2-7; 7 bases map to TRBD1. The CDR3 is made up of 13 amino acids. V lost 3 bases, J lost 1 base, and 0 bases stayed unmatched. The germline gives CDR1 ENHRY, CDR2 SYGVKD. The DNA for the CDR3 is TGTGCCATCAGTGACAGGGGGTCCTACGAGCAGTACTTC. This encodes CAISDRGSYEQYF.

This rearrangement joins TRBV27 to TRBJ2-1, with D perhaps matching TRBD1 or TRBD2 (7 bases each). The CDR3 sequence is 12 residues long. Germline V gives CDR1 MNHEY, CDR2 SMNVEV (reference sequence). V was trimmed by 3 bases and J by 12 bases, leaving 12 bases between them. CDR3: CASSLTGRVQFF. CDR3 DNA sequence: TGTGCCAGCAGTTTGACAGGGAGGGTGCAGTTCTTC.

V usage is TRBV5-4 and J usage is TRBJ2-1; D remains ambiguous. V lost 0 bases to trimming and J lost 6 bases, with 10 bases between them. From germline, CDR1 is SGHNT and CDR2 YYREEE (reference sequence). CDR3 length: 14 amino acids. The CDR3 DNA reads TGTGCCAGCAGCTTGGGGGCCAGCTTCAATGAGCAGTTCTTC. Protein product: CASSLGASFNEQFF.

The genes are TRBV5-4 and TRBJ1-3; TRBD1 agrees at 8 bases. In germline, CDR1 is SGHNT, CDR2 YYREEE (reference sequence). The CDR3 length is 17 residues. J was trimmed by 2 bases and V by 2 bases; bases with no gene match: 9. The CDR3 region is CASSFYPSDRAGNTIYF. The CDR3 DNA sequence: TGTGCCAGCAGCTTCTACCCTTCGGACAGGGCTGGAAACACCATATATTTT.

The chain links TRBV7-6 to TRBJ2-2, with 9 bases aligning to TRBD2. This CDR3 is 16 amino acids long. After removal of 3 bases from V and 3 bases from J, the junction contained 5 bases not matched to a gene. Germline V gives CDR1 SGHVS, CDR2 FNYEAQ. The CDR3 protein is CASSFPTSGDTGELFF. DNA for the CDR3: TGTGCCAGCAGCTTCCCGACTAGCGGAGACACCGGGGAGCTGTTTTTT.

The rearrangement links TRBV25-1 to TRBJ2-5; 7 bases are shared with TRBD2. Germline lookup yields CDR1 MGHDK and CDR2 SYGVNS. The ends lost 10 bases at V and 7 bases at J; junction bases unmatched: 15. The CDR3 covers 14 residues. The CDR3 sequence: CAKTGGPRLGTQYF. The CDR3 coding sequence is TGTGCCAAAACGGGAGGACCCCGCTTAGGGACCCAGTACTTC.

This clone was seen a handful of times. J is TRBJ1-1 and V is TRBV7-9; D remains unclear. The V end was cut by 3 bases, the J end by 1 base, with 6 bases between. The CDR3 extends over 13 amino acids. CDR1 is SEHNR and CDR2 is FQNEAQ in the germline V gene (reference sequence). The CDR3 DNA reads TGTGCCAGCAGCTTCGGACCGAACACTGAAGCTTTCTTT. Residues: CASSFGPNTEAFF.

This chain joins TRBV11-2 and TRBJ2-1; 9 bases fit TRBD1. J was trimmed by 8 bases and V by 5 bases; bases with no gene match: 4. The germline V gene encodes CDR1 SGHAT and CDR2 FQNNGV. CDR3 length: 13 amino acids. This CDR3 is CASSRDREDEQFF. DNA for the CDR3: TGTGCCAGCAGCAGGGACAGGGAAGATGAGCAGTTCTTC. The full variable domain, completed using reference TRBV11-2 and TRBJ2-1, is EAGVAQSPRYKIIEKRQSVAFWCNPISGHATLYWYQQILGQGPKLLIQFQNNGVVDDSQLPKDRFSAERLKGVDSTLKIQPAKLEDSAVYLCASSRDREDEQFFGPGTRLTVL.

This rearrangement joins TRBV30 to TRBJ2-5; possible D gene TRBD2, 6 bases. The J call may be incorrect, as the DNA end agrees better with TRBJ2-7. There are 12 residues in the CDR3. Germline V gene sequence: CDR1 GTSNPN, CDR2 SVGIG (reference sequence). CDR3 bases: TGTGCCTGGAACGGGGGAGGCTACGAGCAGTACTTC. Translating it yields CAWNGGGYEQYF.

This chain links TRBV28 with TRBJ1-5, with D tentatively TRBD1 (6 bases). Between the trimmed V and J ends, which lost 5 bases and 3 bases, there was a span of 11 bases. The CDR3 contains 14 residues. Germline assignment: CDR1 MDHEN and CDR2 SYDVKM. In DNA, the CDR3 is TGTGCCAGCAGTCTACAGGGTTTCAATCAGCCCCAGCATTTT. Its translation: CASSLQGFNQPQHF.

This clone has just one count. The V gene is TRBV5-1, the J gene TRBJ2-6; maybe TRBD1 (5 bases). The CDR3 is 15 residues long. The V and J ends lost 6 bases and 0 bases respectively, with 10 bases between them. Germline loops: CDR1 SGHRS, CDR2 YFSETQ. The CDR3 spells CASKTDFSGANVLTF. In DNA form, the CDR3 reads TGCGCCAGCAAGACAGACTTCTCTGGGGCCAACGTCCTGACTTTC. The whole variable domain, filled in from reference TRBV5-1 and TRBJ2-6, reads KAGVTQTPRYLIKTRGQQVTLSCSPISGHRSVSWYQQTPGQGLQFLFEYFSETQRNKGNFPGRFSGRQFSNSRSEMNVSTLELGDSALYLCASKTDFSGANVLTFGAGSRLTVL.

J is TRBJ2-5 and V is TRBV11-2, with D possibly being TRBD2 (6 bases). Trimming cost V 3 bases and J 4 bases, with 12 bases left between them. There are 14 residues in the CDR3. Germline CDR1 reads SGHAT; CDR2 reads FQNNGV. In nucleotides, the CDR3 is TGTGCCAGCAGCTTGGGGGGAGATGGAGAGACCCAGTACTTC. Amino acids: CASSLGGDGETQYF.

The chain carries TRBV5-1 and TRBJ2-6, with 8 bases that match TRBD1. The CDR3 has 18 amino acids. Trimming took 0 bases from V and 2 from J; bases not matched to a gene: 7. The germline gives CDR1 SGHRS, CDR2 YFSETQ. The CDR3 nucleotides read TGCGCCAGCAGCTTGGCCCCGACAGGGGAGGCTGGGGCCAACGTCCTGACTTTC. Residues: CASSLAPTGEAGANVLTF. The complete variable domain, with remaining parts taken from reference TRBV5-1 and TRBJ2-6, reads KAGVTQTPRYLIKTRGQQVTLSCSPISGHRSVSWYQQTPGQGLQFLFEYFSETQRNKGNFPGRFSGRQFSNSRSEMNVSTLELGDSALYLCASSLAPTGEAGANVLTFGAGSRLTVL.

This clone was detected once. The rearrangement links TRBV5-1 to TRBJ2-7; 7 nucleotides match TRBD1. The CDR3 loop spans 15 amino acids. V was pared by 4 bases and J by 6 bases, with 13 bases of the junction left unmatched. Germline assignment: CDR1 SGHRS and CDR2 YFSETQ. The DNA of the CDR3 is TGCGCCAGCAGCATTAACAGGGGCTTAGGGATCGAGCAGTACTTC. Translating it yields CASSINRGLGIEQYF.

The gene calls are TRBV11-2 and TRBJ2-1; D not resolved. Between the trimmed V and J ends, which lost 5 bases and 5 bases, there was a span of 19 bases. This CDR3 is built from 16 residues. CDR1 SGHAT and CDR2 FQNNGV come from the germline V gene. The CDR3 protein is CASSPLTGYRDNEQFF. In DNA form, the CDR3 reads TGTGCCAGCAGCCCCCTGACGGGTTATCGGGACAATGAGCAGTTCTTC.

Turning to this clone: Other DNA sequences in this specimen translate into the identical CDR3. V usage is TRBV28 and J usage is TRBJ1-5; D remains ambiguous. V was shortened by 2 bases and J by 4 bases, with 3 bases between the two germline ends. Germline V lookup: CDR1 MDHEN, CDR2 SYDVKM. The CDR3 length is 12 residues. The CDR3 reads CASSLVNQPQHF. The CDR3, as DNA: TGTGCCAGCAGTTTAGTGAATCAGCCCCAGCATTTT.

With regard to this clone: In the same sample, other DNA sequences code for this CDR3. In DNA form, the CDR3 reads TGTGCCAGCAGCTTGCGAGCGGGAAGGGACGAGCAGTACTTC. It encodes CASSLRAGRDEQYF. The chain has TRBV7-9 and TRBJ2-7; 7 positions agree with TRBD2. CDR3 size: 14 residues. The V gene end was trimmed by 3 bases and the J gene end by 5 bases; junction bases not matched to a gene: 7. Germline V CDR1 and CDR2: SEHNR, FQNEAQ (reference sequence).

This clone was picked up one time. The chain has TRBV6-1 and TRBJ1-3, with a weak D call TRBD1 (6 bases). The V gene lost 6 bases and the J gene lost 1 base, with 13 bases spanning the gap. The CDR3 contains 15 residues. Germline V CDR1 and CDR2: MNHNS, SASEGT. The CDR3 loop is CASRATRGSGNTIYF. CDR3 nucleotide sequence: TGTGCCAGCAGGGCCACCAGGGGTTCTGGAAACACCATATATTTT.